The rows below give T cell receptor beta chains drawn from one sample of a study of cytomegalovirus exposure and HLA in healthy donors. The data were produced by immunoSEQ multiplex PCR, yet TCRdb's version contains in-frame clones alone and is incomplete. The sample includes 300,000 or so clones, nearly 90% of them seen just once. The sample comprised PBMCs. The receptors derive from a man aged 25-40 years in good health and CMV-seronegative. The CDR3 runs from the conserved cysteine through the conserved F or W. A D gene is named only where the DNA matches it firmly. The size of a clone is reported for some rows only, either as once, few or many, or as a class for expanded clones.

TRBJ2-1	TRBV7-2	15	TRBD1	.	TGTGCCAGCAGCTTAATAAGGTCAGGGGGCGATGAGCAGTTCTTC	CASSLIRSGGDEQFF
TRBJ1-1	TRBV27	15	.	.	TGTGCCAGCAGCCCAGTAAACAGGGCCTCCACTGAAGCTTTCTTT	CASSPVNRASTEAFF
TRBJ1-1	TRBV2	14	TRBD1	.	TGTGCCAGCAGATCGGACAGGTTGAACACTGAAGCTTTCTTT	CASRSDRLNTEAFF
TRBJ1-2	TRBV4-1	15	TRBD1	once	TGCGCCAGCAGCCCCGGGGACAGGGAGACCTATGGCTACACCTTC	CASSPGDRETYGYTF
TRBJ2-5	TRBV11-2	14	TRBD2	once	TGTGCCAGCAGCTGGACTAGCGGCCCAGAGACCCAGTACTTC	CASSWTSGPETQYF
TRBJ2-7	TRBV6-6	14	.	.	TGTGCCACCTCACCCTGGGGGGGCGCCTACGAGCAGTACTTC	CATSPWGGAYEQYF
TRBJ2-7	TRBV5-1	15	.	.	TGCGCCAGCAGCTTGGCGGCAGGGATTAGCTACGAGCAGTACTTC	CASSLAAGISYEQYF
TRBJ1-2	TRBV6-5	15	TRBD1	.	TGTGCCAGCAGTTACCCGGGGACAGTAGTCTATGGCTACACCTTC	CASSYPGTVVYGYTF
TRBJ2-5	TRBV5-1	15	TRBD2	.	TGCGCCAGCAGCTTTAGCGGGGGCCCCCAAGAGACCCAGTACTTC	CASSFSGGPQETQYF
TRBJ2-7	TRBV5-1	12	.	.	TGCGCCAGCAGCGAGGGGACTTACGAGCAGTACTTC	CASSEGTYEQYF
TRBJ1-2	TRBV13	17	TRBD1	.	TGTGCCAGCAGCCGCAAAGCGACAGGGGGCGCTTTTTATGGCTACACCTTC	CASSRKATGGAFYGYTF
TRBJ1-5	TRBV4-1	17	.	.	TGCGCCAGCAGCCAAGTAGCCGGAGGGTCGGGCAATCAGCCCCAGCATTTT	CASSQVAGGSGNQPQHF
TRBJ1-1	TRBV19	13	.	.	TGTGCCAGTAGTATTGTTGCGGGCACTGAAGCTTTCTTT	CASSIVAGTEAFF
TRBJ2-5	TRBV5-1	15	TRBD1	.	TGCGCCAGCATGTATCTCGGGACAGGCCAGGATCCCCAGTACTTC	CASMYLGTGQDPQYF
TRBJ2-7	TRBV6-5	14	.	.	TGTGCCAGCAGTTATAAGAGCGGCTCCTACGAGCAGTACTTC	CASSYKSGSYEQYF
TRBJ1-6	TRBV5-8	15	.	.	TGTGCCAGCAGCTTGAAGACACGTAATTATTCACCCCTCCACTTT	CASSLKTRNYSPLHF
TRBJ2-1	TRBV7-2	14	.	.	TGTGCCAGCAGCTTGATGCCGGGACAAGGAGAGCAGTTCTTC	CASSLMPGQGEQFF
TRBJ1-1	TRBV11-2	14	.	.	TGTGCCAGCAGCTTGGCCCAAGATCGGGCTGAAGCTTTCTTT	CASSLAQDRAEAFF